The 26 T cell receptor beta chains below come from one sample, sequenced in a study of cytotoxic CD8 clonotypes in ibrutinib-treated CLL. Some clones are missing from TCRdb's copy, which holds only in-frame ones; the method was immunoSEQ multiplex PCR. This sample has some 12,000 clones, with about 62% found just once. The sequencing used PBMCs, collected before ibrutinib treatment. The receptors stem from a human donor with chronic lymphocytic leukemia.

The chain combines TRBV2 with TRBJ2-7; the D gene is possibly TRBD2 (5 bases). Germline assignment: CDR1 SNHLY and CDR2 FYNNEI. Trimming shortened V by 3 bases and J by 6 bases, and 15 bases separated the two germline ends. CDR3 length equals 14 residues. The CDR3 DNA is TGTGCCAGCAGTGACCCGCTTGCGGGTGGCGAGCAGTACTTC. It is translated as CASSDPLAGGEQYF.

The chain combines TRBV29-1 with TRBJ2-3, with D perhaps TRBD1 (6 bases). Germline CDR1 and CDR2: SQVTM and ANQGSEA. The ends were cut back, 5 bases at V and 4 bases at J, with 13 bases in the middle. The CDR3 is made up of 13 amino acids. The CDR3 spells CSVRAGTSDTQYF. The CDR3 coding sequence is TGCAGCGTTCGAGCCGGGACATCAGATACGCAGTATTTT.

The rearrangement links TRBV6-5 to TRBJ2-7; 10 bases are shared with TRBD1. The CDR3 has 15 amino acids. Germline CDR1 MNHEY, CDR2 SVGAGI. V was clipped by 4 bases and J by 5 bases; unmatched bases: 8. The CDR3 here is CASSSTGGGGNEQYF. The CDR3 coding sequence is TGTGCCAGCAGTTCGACAGGGGGCGGGGGGAACGAGCAGTACTTC.

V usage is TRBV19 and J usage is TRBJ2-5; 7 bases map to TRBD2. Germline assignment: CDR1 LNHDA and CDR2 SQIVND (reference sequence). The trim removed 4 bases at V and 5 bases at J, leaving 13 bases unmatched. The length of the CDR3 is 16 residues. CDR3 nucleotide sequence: TGTGCCAGTAGTACCCTAGGACTAGTTGGTTCGGAGACCCAGTACTTC. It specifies CASSTLGLVGSETQYF.

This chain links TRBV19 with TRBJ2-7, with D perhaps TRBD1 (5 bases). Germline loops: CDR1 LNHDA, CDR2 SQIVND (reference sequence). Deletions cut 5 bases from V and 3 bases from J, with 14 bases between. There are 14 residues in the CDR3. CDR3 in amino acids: CASSLTPDSYEQYF. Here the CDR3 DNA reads TGTGCCAGTAGTCTTACCCCAGACAGCTACGAGCAGTACTTC.

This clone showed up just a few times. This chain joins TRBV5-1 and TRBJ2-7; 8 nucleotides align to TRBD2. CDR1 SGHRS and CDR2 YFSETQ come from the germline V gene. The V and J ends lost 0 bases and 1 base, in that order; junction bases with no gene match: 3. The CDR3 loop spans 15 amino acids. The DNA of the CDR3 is TGCGCCAGCAGCTTGGCTCCTAGCGGGTCCTACGAGCAGTACTTC. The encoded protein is CASSLAPSGSYEQYF.

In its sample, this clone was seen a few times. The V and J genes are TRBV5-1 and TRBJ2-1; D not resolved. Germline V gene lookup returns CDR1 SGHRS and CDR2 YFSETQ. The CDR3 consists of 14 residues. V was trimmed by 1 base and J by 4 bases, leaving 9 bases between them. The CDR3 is CASSLSPDYNEQFF. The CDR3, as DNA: TGCGCCAGCAGCTTGTCTCCGGATTACAATGAGCAGTTCTTC.

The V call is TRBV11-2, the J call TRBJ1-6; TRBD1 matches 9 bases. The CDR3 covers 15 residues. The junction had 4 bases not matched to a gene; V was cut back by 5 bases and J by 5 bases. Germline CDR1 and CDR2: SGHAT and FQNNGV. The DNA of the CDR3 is TGTGCCAGCAGCCCCAGGACAGGGGATAATTCACCCCTCCACTTT. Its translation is CASSPRTGDNSPLHF.

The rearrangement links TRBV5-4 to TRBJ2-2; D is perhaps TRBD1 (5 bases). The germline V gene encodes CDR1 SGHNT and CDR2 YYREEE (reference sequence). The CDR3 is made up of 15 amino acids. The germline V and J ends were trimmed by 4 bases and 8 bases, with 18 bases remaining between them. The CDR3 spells CASSHYDRGVGELFF. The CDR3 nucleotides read TGTGCCAGCAGCCACTACGACAGAGGCGTGGGGGAGCTGTTTTTT. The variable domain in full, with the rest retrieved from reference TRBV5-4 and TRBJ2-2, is ETGVTQSPTHLIKTRGQQVTLRCSSQSGHNTVSWYQQALGQGPQFIFQYYREEENGRGNFPPRFSGLQFPNYSSELNVNALELDDSALYLCASSHYDRGVGELFFGEGSRLTVL.

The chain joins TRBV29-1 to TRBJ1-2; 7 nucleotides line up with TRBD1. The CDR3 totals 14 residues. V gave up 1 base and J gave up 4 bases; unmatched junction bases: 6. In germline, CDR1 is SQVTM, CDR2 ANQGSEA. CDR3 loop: CSVEVEGALYGYTF. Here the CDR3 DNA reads TGCAGCGTTGAAGTGGAGGGGGCGCTCTATGGCTACACCTTC.

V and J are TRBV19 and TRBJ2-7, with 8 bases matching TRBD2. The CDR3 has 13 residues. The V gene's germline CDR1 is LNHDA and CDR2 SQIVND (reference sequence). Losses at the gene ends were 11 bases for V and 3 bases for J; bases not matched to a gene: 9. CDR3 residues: CASGGTDFYEQYF. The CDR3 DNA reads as TGTGCCTCGGGGGGGACGGACTTCTACGAGCAGTACTTC.

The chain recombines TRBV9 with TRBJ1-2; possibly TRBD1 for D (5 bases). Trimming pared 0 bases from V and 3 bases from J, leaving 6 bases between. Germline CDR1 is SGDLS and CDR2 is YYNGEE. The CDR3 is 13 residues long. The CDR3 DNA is TGTGCCAGCAGCGTAGGGGGGGACTATGGCTACACCTTC. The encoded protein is CASSVGGDYGYTF.

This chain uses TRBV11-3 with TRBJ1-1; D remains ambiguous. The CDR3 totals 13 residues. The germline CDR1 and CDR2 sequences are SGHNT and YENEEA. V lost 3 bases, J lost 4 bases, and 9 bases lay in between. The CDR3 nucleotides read TGTGCCAGCAGCTTGTTGAGGTCCACTGAAGCTTTCTTT. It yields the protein CASSLLRSTEAFF.

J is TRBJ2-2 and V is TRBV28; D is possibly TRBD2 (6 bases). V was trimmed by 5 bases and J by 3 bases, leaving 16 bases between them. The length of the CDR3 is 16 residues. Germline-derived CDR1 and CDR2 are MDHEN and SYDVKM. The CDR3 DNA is TGTGCCAGCAGTCCAACACTAGCAGGTGACACCGGGGAGCTGTTTTTT. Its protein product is CASSPTLAGDTGELFF.

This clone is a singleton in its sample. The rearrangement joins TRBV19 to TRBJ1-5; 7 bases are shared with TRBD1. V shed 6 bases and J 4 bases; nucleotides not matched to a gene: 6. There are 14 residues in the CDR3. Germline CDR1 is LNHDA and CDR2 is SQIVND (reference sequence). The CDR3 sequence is CASSRGTANQPQHF. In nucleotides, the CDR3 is TGTGCCAGTAGCAGGGGGACAGCTAATCAGCCCCAGCATTTT. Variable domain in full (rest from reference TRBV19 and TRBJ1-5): DGGITQSPKYLFRKEGQNVTLSCEQNLNHDAMYWYRQDPGQGLRLIYYSQIVNDFQKGDIAEGYSVSREKKESFPLTVTSAQKNPTAFYLCASSRGTANQPQHFGDGTRLSIL.

CDR3 loop: CASSSDRGWWNTEAFF. CDR3 nucleotide sequence: TGTGCCAGCAGCTCGGACAGGGGGTGGTGGAACACTGAAGCTTTCTTT. This chain uses TRBV13 with TRBJ1-1; 10 positions agree with TRBD1. Trimming at V came to 4 bases and at J to 1 base, leaving 6 bases not matched to a gene. Looked up from germline, CDR1 is PRHDT and CDR2 is FYEKMQ (reference sequence). This CDR3 is built from 16 residues. The full variable domain, in which reference TRBV13 and TRBJ1-1 provide the parts outside the CDR3, is AAGVIQSPRHLIKEKRETATLKCYPIPRHDTVYWYQQGPGQDPQFLISFYEKMQSDKGSIPDRFSAQQFSDYHSELNMSSLELGDSALYFCASSSDRGWWNTEAFFGQGTRLTVV.

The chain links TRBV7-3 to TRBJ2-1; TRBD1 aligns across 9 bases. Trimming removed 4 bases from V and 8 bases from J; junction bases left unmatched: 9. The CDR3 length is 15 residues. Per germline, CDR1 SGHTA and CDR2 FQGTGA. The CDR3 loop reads CASSSSPGQGDEQFF. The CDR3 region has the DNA TGTGCCAGCAGCTCCAGCCCGGGACAGGGTGATGAGCAGTTCTTC.

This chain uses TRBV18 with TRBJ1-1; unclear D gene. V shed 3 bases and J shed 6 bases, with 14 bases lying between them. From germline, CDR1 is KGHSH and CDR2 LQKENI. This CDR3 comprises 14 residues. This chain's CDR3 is CASSPDFSGSEAFF. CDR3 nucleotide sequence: TGTGCCAGCTCACCTGACTTTAGTGGGTCTGAAGCTTTCTTT. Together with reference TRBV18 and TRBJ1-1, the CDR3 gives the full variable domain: NAGVMQNPRHLVRRRGQEARLRCSPMKGHSHVYWYRQLPEEGLKFMVYLQKENIIDESGMPKERFSAEFPKEGPSILRIQQVVRGDSAAYFCASSPDFSGSEAFFGQGTRLTVV.

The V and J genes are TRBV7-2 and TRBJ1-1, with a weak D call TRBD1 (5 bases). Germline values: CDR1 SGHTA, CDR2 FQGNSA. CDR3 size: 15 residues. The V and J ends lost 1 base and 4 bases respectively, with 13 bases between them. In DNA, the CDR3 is TGTGCCAGCAGCTTAGACACAGGTTTGGCCACTGAAGCTTTCTTT. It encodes CASSLDTGLATEAFF.

CDR3 protein: CASSLSPEPYYEQYF. In nucleotides, the CDR3 is TGTGCCAGCAGCTTATCACCAGAGCCCTACTACGAGCAGTACTTC. The V call is TRBV7-3, the J call TRBJ2-7, with D unresolved. The germline V gene encodes CDR1 SGHTA and CDR2 FQGTGA. This CDR3 region has 15 residues. Trimming pared 2 bases from V and 3 bases from J, leaving 14 bases between. The whole variable domain, remainder taken from reference TRBV7-3 and TRBJ2-7, is GAGVSQTPSNKVTEKGKYVELRCDPISGHTALYWYRQSLGQGPEFLIYFQGTGAADDSGLPNDRFFAVRPEGSVSTLKIQRTERGDSAVYLCASSLSPEPYYEQYFGPGTRLTVT.

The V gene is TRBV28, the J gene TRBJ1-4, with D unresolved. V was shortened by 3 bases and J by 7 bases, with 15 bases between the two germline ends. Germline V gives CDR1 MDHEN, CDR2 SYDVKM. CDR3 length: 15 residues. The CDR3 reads CASSLTTSSGEKLFF. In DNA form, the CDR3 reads TGTGCCAGCAGTTTGACCACATCGAGTGGTGAAAAACTGTTTTTT.

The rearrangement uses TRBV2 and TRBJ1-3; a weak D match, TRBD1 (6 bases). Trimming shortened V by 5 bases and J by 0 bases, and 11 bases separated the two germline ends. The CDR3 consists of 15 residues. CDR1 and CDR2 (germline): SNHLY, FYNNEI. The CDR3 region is CASSLDSPSGNTIYF. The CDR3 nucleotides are TGTGCCAGCAGTTTGGACAGCCCCTCTGGAAACACCATATATTTT.

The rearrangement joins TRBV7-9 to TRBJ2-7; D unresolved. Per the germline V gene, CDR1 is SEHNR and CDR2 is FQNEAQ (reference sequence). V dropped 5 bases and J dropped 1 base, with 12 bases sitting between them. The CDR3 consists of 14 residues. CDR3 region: CASSPAPRSYEQYF. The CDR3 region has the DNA TGTGCCAGCAGCCCGGCACCAAGGTCCTACGAGCAGTACTTC.

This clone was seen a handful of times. The chain's CDR3 is CASSSFRQQETQYF. Here the CDR3 DNA reads TGTGCCAGCTCATCGTTCAGACAACAAGAGACCCAGTACTTC. The chain uses TRBV18 and TRBJ2-5; D is unresolved. V gave up 5 bases and J gave up 2 bases, with 12 bases separating them. Germline lookup yields CDR1 KGHSH and CDR2 LQKENI. This CDR3 region has 14 residues.

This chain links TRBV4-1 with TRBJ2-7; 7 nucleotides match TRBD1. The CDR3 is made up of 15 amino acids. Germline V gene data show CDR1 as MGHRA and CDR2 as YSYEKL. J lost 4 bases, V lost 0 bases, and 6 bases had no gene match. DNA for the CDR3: TGCGCCAGCAGCCAAGAGATGGGACAGAGATACGAGCAGTACTTC. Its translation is CASSQEMGQRYEQYF.

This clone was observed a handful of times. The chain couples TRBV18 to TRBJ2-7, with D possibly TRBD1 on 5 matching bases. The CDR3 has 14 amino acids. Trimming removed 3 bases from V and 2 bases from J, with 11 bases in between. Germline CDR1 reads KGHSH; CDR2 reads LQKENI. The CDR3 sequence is CASSPRQGTYEQYF. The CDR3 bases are TGTGCCAGCTCACCTCGGCAGGGCACCTACGAGCAGTACTTC.